Shown below are 28 T cell receptor beta chains from a single sample sequenced in a study of blood T cell repertoires in COVID-19. Here immunoSEQ multiplex PCR was the method, and the copy in TCRdb shows in-frame clones only, minus some. The sample lists 250,000 or so clones, approximately 86% occurring once. Sequenced: peripheral blood. The source is a woman aged 55-70 years with COVID-19, enrolled during active disease.

The J gene is TRBJ2-1, the V gene TRBV28; 10 bases map to TRBD2. Unmatched junction bases numbered 12, after V lost 5 bases and J lost 8 bases. The CDR3 is made up of 16 amino acids. Germline V lookup: CDR1 MDHEN, CDR2 SYDVKM. CDR3 sequence reads: CASSPRGLATSHEQFF. CDR3 nucleotides: TGTGCCAGCAGTCCGCGGGGACTAGCGACGAGCCATGAGCAGTTCTTC.

This sequence joins TRBV24-1 and TRBJ2-1, with 9 bases lining up with TRBD1. The CDR3 loop spans 16 amino acids. Germline assignment: CDR1 KGHDR and CDR2 SFDVKD. V lost 3 bases and J lost 6; bases outside the gene matches: 8. The CDR3 reads CATSDRTGAIGNEQFF. CDR3 nucleotides: TGTGCCACCAGTGATCGGACAGGGGCGATCGGCAATGAGCAGTTCTTC.

The chain couples TRBV9 to TRBJ2-7; D is ambiguous. The V end lost 0 bases, the J end lost 2 bases, and 9 bases lay between the germline ends. This CDR3 has 14 residues. Germline assignment: CDR1 SGDLS and CDR2 YYNGEE. The CDR3 loop is CASSVGRGAYEQYF. The CDR3 nucleotides are TGTGCCAGCAGCGTAGGGAGAGGAGCCTACGAGCAGTACTTC.

The gene calls are TRBV19 and TRBJ2-3; TRBD2 matches 10 bases. V dropped 3 bases and J dropped 5; count of bases not matched to a gene: 8. Germline V gene data show CDR1 as LNHDA and CDR2 as SQIVND (reference sequence). This CDR3 region has 16 residues. The CDR3 reads CASSMVLAGARDTQYF. The CDR3 DNA reads as TGTGCCAGTAGTATGGTCCTAGCGGGAGCGAGAGATACGCAGTATTTT.

This clone was seen repeatedly, ten times or more. The genes are TRBV27 and TRBJ2-7; TRBD1 might be the D (6 bases). The CDR3 contains 13 residues. Trimming pared 5 bases from V and 4 bases from J, leaving 12 bases between. Germline V gene lookup returns CDR1 MNHEY and CDR2 SMNVEV (reference sequence). This CDR3 reads CASSSTGLYEQYF. The CDR3 DNA is TGTGCCAGCAGTAGTACAGGGTTGTACGAGCAGTACTTC.

The chain employs TRBV2 and TRBJ1-6, with a weak D call TRBD1 (5 bases). V was trimmed by 6 bases and J by 9 bases, leaving 24 bases between them. This CDR3 comprises 17 residues. Germline V gene sequence: CDR1 SNHLY, CDR2 FYNNEI. CDR3 protein: CASRMDYSGQGSSPLHF. The CDR3 nucleotides are TGTGCCAGCAGGATGGACTACTCAGGGCAGGGAAGTTCACCCCTCCACTTT.

The rearrangement joins TRBV19 to TRBJ2-7; 8 bases align to TRBD2. Germline assignment: CDR1 LNHDA and CDR2 SQIVND (reference sequence). This CDR3 comprises 15 residues. With 1 base clipped from V and 2 bases from J, the junction kept 4 bases outside the gene matches. This chain's CDR3 is CASSIAGTSAYEQYF. CDR3 bases: TGTGCCAGTAGTATAGCGGGGACTAGTGCCTACGAGCAGTACTTC.

The rearrangement uses TRBV30 and TRBJ1-4, with D possibly being TRBD1 (6 bases). The CDR3 covers 13 residues. Trimming took off 4 bases at V and 5 bases at J, with 11 bases between the two ends. Germline V gives CDR1 GTSNPN, CDR2 SVGIG (reference sequence). CDR3 sequence (DNA): TGTGCCTGGAAGGGGGACATAAATGAAAAACTGTTTTTT. This gives the protein CAWKGDINEKLFF. The full variable domain, completed using reference TRBV30 and TRBJ1-4, is SQTIHQWPATLVQPVGSPLSLECTVEGTSNPNLYWYRQAAGRGLQLLFYSVGIGQISSEVPQNLSASRPQDRQFILSSKKLLLSDSGFYLCAWKGDINEKLFFGSGTQLSVL.

The chain joins TRBV7-8 to TRBJ2-3; maybe TRBD2 (5 bases). Trimming removed 5 bases at V and 4 bases at J, with 19 bases between. Germline lookup yields CDR1 SGHVS and CDR2 FQNEAQ. CDR3 length: 16 amino acids. This CDR3 is CASSTLAIRDPDTQYF. The CDR3 DNA sequence: TGTGCCAGCAGCACTCTAGCCATACGAGATCCAGATACGCAGTATTTT.

This clone occurred once. The rearrangement uses TRBV10-3 and TRBJ2-6, with a tentative D call TRBD2 (7 bases). The germline V and J ends were trimmed by 2 bases and 2 bases, with 10 bases remaining between them. Germline loops: CDR1 ENHRY, CDR2 SYGVKD. The CDR3 is made up of 16 amino acids. In DNA form, the CDR3 reads TGTGCCATCAGTGAGGTAGGGGGGGCTGGGGCCAACGTCCTGACTTTC. It translates to CAISEVGGAGANVLTF.

The chain recombines TRBV7-9 with TRBJ1-5; 7 bases map to TRBD1. The CDR3 loop spans 13 amino acids. V trimming: 5 bases; J trimming: 5 bases; junction bases outside the gene matches: 3. The germline gives CDR1 SEHNR, CDR2 FQNEAQ (reference sequence). The CDR3 DNA reads TGTGCCAGCAGCCGGGACAGCTATCAGCCCCAGCATTTT. Translation gives CASSRDSYQPQHF.

The CDR3 DNA reads as TGTGCCAGCAGCCTAGACCGGGACAGCCATCAGCCCCAGCATTTT. Its translation is CASSLDRDSHQPQHF. V gene TRBV7-2 combines with J gene TRBJ1-5; 7 bases fit TRBD1. V shed 5 bases and J 5 bases; nucleotides not matched to a gene: 9. CDR1 is SGHTA and CDR2 is FQGNSA in the germline V gene. The CDR3 contains 15 residues. Complete variable domain (other parts from reference TRBV7-2 and TRBJ1-5): GAGVSQSPSNKVTEKGKDVELRCDPISGHTALYWYRQSLGQGLEFLIYFQGNSAPDKSGLPSDRFSAERTGGSVSTLTIQRTQQEDSAVYLCASSLDRDSHQPQHFGDGTRLSIL.

V is TRBV2 and J is TRBJ2-1, with 7 positions matching TRBD1. CDR1 is SNHLY and CDR2 is FYNNEI in the germline V gene. The V segment lost 3 bases and the J segment 3 bases; nucleotides outside the gene matches: 5. The CDR3 sequence is 15 residues long. CDR3 sequence: CASSELSGGYNEQFF. As DNA, the CDR3 is TGTGCCAGCAGTGAGTTGTCAGGGGGCTACAATGAGCAGTTCTTC.

This clone was counted only a few times. The chain recombines TRBV6-4 with TRBJ1-5; the D gene is possibly TRBD1 (5 bases). Trimming pared 0 bases from V and 3 bases from J, leaving 18 bases between. Per the germline V gene, CDR1 is MRHNA and CDR2 is SNTAGT. The length of the CDR3 is 18 residues. The CDR3: CASSDSRLGRALNQPQHF. CDR3 DNA sequence: TGTGCCAGCAGTGACTCGAGGCTGGGCAGGGCCCTCAATCAGCCCCAGCATTTT.

This chain joins TRBV19 and TRBJ1-5; D remains ambiguous. Germline CDR1 and CDR2: LNHDA and SQIVND (reference sequence). Trimming removed 2 bases at V and 1 base at J, with 9 bases between. CDR3 length: 15 residues. For the CDR3, the DNA is TGTGCCAGTAGTATATACAGAGAAAGCAATCAGCCCCAGCATTTT. This encodes CASSIYRESNQPQHF.

This clone was found once. The chain joins TRBV4-1 to TRBJ1-5, with 8 nucleotides matching TRBD1. This CDR3 has 14 residues. Germline V gene data show CDR1 as MGHRA and CDR2 as YSYEKL. With 5 bases clipped from V and 6 bases from J, the junction kept 6 bases outside the gene matches. The CDR3 here is CASSDGQGSQPQHF. CDR3 nucleotides: TGCGCCAGCAGCGACGGACAGGGCAGTCAGCCCCAGCATTTT.

V gene TRBV7-6 combines with J gene TRBJ2-7, with 7 bases identical to TRBD1. CDR3 length: 15 amino acids. Per germline, CDR1 SGHVS and CDR2 FNYEAQ. V lost 0 bases and J lost 4; bases outside the gene matches: 6. This CDR3 reads CASSLAPDRKYEQYF. The DNA for the CDR3 is TGTGCCAGCAGCTTAGCCCCGGACAGGAAATACGAGCAGTACTTC.

The table lists this clone with a count of one. The J gene is TRBJ1-5, the V gene TRBV19, with D unresolved. There are 14 residues in the CDR3. V lost 5 bases and J lost 2, with 10 bases in between. The germline V gene encodes CDR1 LNHDA and CDR2 SQIVND (reference sequence). The CDR3 DNA sequence: TGTGCCAGTAGTCTTGCCTATGGCAATCAGCCCCAGCATTTT. The encoded protein is CASSLAYGNQPQHF. The full variable domain, rest sourced from reference TRBV19 and TRBJ1-5, is DGGITQSPKYLFRKEGQNVTLSCEQNLNHDAMYWYRQDPGQGLRLIYYSQIVNDFQKGDIAEGYSVSREKKESFPLTVTSAQKNPTAFYLCASSLAYGNQPQHFGDGTRLSIL.

Comment on this clone: Other DNA sequences in the sample encode the same CDR3. The J gene is TRBJ2-1, the V gene TRBV9, with 9 bases lining up with TRBD2. V lost 4 bases, J lost 0 bases, and 2 bases stayed unmatched. This CDR3 is built from 15 residues. Germline V lookup: CDR1 SGDLS, CDR2 YYNGEE. The CDR3 reads CASSRSGSSYNEQFF. The CDR3 nucleotides are TGTGCCAGCAGCCGTAGCGGGAGCTCCTACAATGAGCAGTTCTTC.

The V gene is TRBV19, the J gene TRBJ2-3, with 8 bases identical to TRBD2. Germline CDR1 is LNHDA and CDR2 is SQIVND (reference sequence). The junction had 6 bases not matched to a gene; V was cut back by 6 bases and J by 1 base. CDR3 length equals 15 residues. The CDR3 DNA follows: TGTGCCAGTAGCTCCCGGGAGGGAGGCACAGATACGCAGTATTTT. Translating gives CASSSREGGTDTQYF. Complete variable domain (other parts from reference TRBV19 and TRBJ2-3): DGGITQSPKYLFRKEGQNVTLSCEQNLNHDAMYWYRQDPGQGLRLIYYSQIVNDFQKGDIAEGYSVSREKKESFPLTVTSAQKNPTAFYLCASSSREGGTDTQYFGPGTRLTVL.

This clone was found once. The chain uses TRBV5-1 and TRBJ2-7, with D perhaps TRBD2 (6 bases). Germline assignment: CDR1 SGHRS and CDR2 YFSETQ. CDR3 length: 15 amino acids. V was shortened by 0 bases and J by 0 bases, with 10 bases between the two germline ends. The CDR3 nucleotides read TGCGCCAGCAGCTTGGATGTGGGGGGCTCCTACGAGCAGTACTTC. Translated: CASSLDVGGSYEQYF.

This clone is a singleton in its sample. The chain links TRBV5-1 to TRBJ2-1, with a tentative D call TRBD1 (5 bases). The CDR3 totals 12 residues. Germline V gives CDR1 SGHRS, CDR2 YFSETQ. Trimming shortened V by 0 bases and J by 7 bases, and 5 bases separated the two germline ends. The CDR3 protein is CASSLEGNEQFF. CDR3 nucleotides: TGCGCCAGCAGCTTGGAGGGGAATGAGCAGTTCTTC.

This chain links TRBV7-8 with TRBJ1-2, with D unclear. The V end was cut by 1 base, the J end by 5 bases, with 8 bases between. This CDR3 comprises 13 residues. The germline V gene encodes CDR1 SGHVS and CDR2 FQNEAQ. The CDR3, as DNA: TGTGCCAGCAGCTTAGAGGACTTGTATGGCTACACCTTC. It yields the protein CASSLEDLYGYTF.

J is TRBJ1-1 and V is TRBV6-2 or TRBV6-3; D is unclear. V was shortened by 4 bases and J by 4 bases, with 4 bases between the two germline ends. The CDR3 is 11 residues long. CDR1 and CDR2 (germline): MNHEY, SVGEGT. The CDR3: CASSLFTEAFF. Written as DNA, the CDR3 is TGTGCCAGCAGTTTATTCACTGAAGCTTTCTTT.

The rearrangement joins TRBV18 to TRBJ2-2; TRBD2 matches at 8 bases. This CDR3 region has 15 residues. In germline, CDR1 is KGHSH, CDR2 LQKENI. Germline trimming cut 1 base from V and 4 bases from J; bases unmatched to any gene: 2. This CDR3 is CASSPLAGLTGELFF. The DNA of the CDR3 is TGTGCCAGCTCACCACTAGCGGGACTCACCGGGGAGCTGTTTTTT.

The chain combines TRBV7-9 with TRBJ2-7, with 9 positions matching TRBD1. The ends lost 5 bases at V and 4 bases at J; junction bases unmatched: 9. The CDR3 totals 15 residues. Looked up from germline, CDR1 is SEHNR and CDR2 is FQNEAQ (reference sequence). The DNA for the CDR3 is TGTGCCAGCAGCCCAAACAGGGGGCTAGGTTACGAGCAGTACTTC. Amino acid sequence: CASSPNRGLGYEQYF.

The chain recombines TRBV6-5 with TRBJ2-4; 7 nucleotides match TRBD1. Germline assignment: CDR1 MNHEY and CDR2 SVGAGI. This CDR3 has 12 amino acids. J was trimmed by 6 bases and V by 5 bases; bases with no gene match: 1. The CDR3 coding sequence is TGTGCCAGCAGTAGACAGGGAAACATTCAGTACTTC. Protein sequence: CASSRQGNIQYF.

The genes are TRBV14 and TRBJ1-6; 7 positions agree with TRBD1. Trimming took 4 bases from V and 7 from J; bases not matched to a gene: 10. The length of the CDR3 is 16 residues. CDR1 is SGHDN and CDR2 is FVKESK in the germline V gene. The CDR3 DNA sequence: TGTGCCAGCAGCCTGGGACACAGGGGCTCAAATTCACCCCTCCACTTT. Its translation is CASSLGHRGSNSPLHF.